These 6 T cell receptor beta chains were sequenced from one sample in a study of CD8 T cells in Susac syndrome. RNA was extracted with the RNeasy kit, and a quantity of 0.5 to 1 ug was reverse transcribed using random hexamers. In TCRdb, the immunoSEQ multiplex PCR reads were re-called with MiXCR into one record per CDR3 protein. The data contain about 300,000 distinct CDR3 sequences, around 89% of them singletons. The sequencing input was CD8+ T cells from PBMCs. The receptors stem from a human donor with multiple sclerosis.

This rearrangement joins TRBV20-1 to TRBJ2-1, with D maybe TRBD2 (7 bases). Germline-derived CDR1 and CDR2 are DFQATT and SNEGSKA (reference sequence). V lost 3 bases and J 3 bases, leaving 18 bases between the germline ends. The CDR3 totals 16 residues. CDR3 protein: CSASQESGGLYNEQFF. CDR3 nucleotides: TGCAGTGCTAGTCAAGAGTCGGGGGGCCTCTACAATGAGCAGTTCTTC.

The J gene is TRBJ2-2, the V gene TRBV27; possibly TRBD2 for D (5 bases). V lost 3 bases and J lost 5, with 16 bases in between. Germline V gene data show CDR1 as MNHEY and CDR2 as SMNVEV (reference sequence). There are 16 residues in the CDR3. CDR3 residues: CASSFIGFGGTGELFF. In DNA form, the CDR3 reads TGTGCCAGCAGTTTTATAGGCTTTGGAGGTACCGGGGAGCTGTTTTTT.

The rearrangement joins TRBV30 to TRBJ1-1; D is unclear. Trimming pared 4 bases from V and 0 bases from J, leaving 6 bases between. The CDR3 is 12 residues long. The V gene's germline CDR1 is GTSNPN and CDR2 SVGIG (reference sequence). CDR3 coding DNA: TGTGCCTGGAAGTCCTTGAACACTGAAGCTTTCTTT. This gives the protein CAWKSLNTEAFF.

This clonotype was observed a single time. A junction boundary mismatches the germline segment, possibly from a read error. The genes are TRBV28 and TRBJ1-2; no clear D gene. The CDR3 contains 11 residues. Germline lookup yields CDR1 MDHEN and CDR2 SYDVKM. CDR3: CASSLPGLVPF. CDR3 nucleotides: TGTGCCAGCAGTTTACCGGGTCTAGTCCCCTTC.

The chain recombines TRBV30 with TRBJ2-1; no definite D call. Germline-derived CDR1 and CDR2 are GTSNPN and SVGIG (reference sequence). V lost 3 bases and J lost 10, with 13 bases in between. CDR3 length: 12 amino acids. The CDR3 bases are TGTGCCTGGAGCGATCGACCCGGGGAGCAGTTCTTC. Translated: CAWSDRPGEQFF. Looking up the rest from reference TRBV30 and TRBJ2-1 gives the full variable domain: SQTIHQWPATLVQPVGSPLSLECTVEGTSNPNLYWYRQAAGRGLQLLFYSVGIGQISSEVPQNLSASRPQDRQFILSSKKLLLSDSGFYLCAWSDRPGEQFFGPGTRLTVL.

The CDR3: CASSEATDRGRVTQHF. The DNA for the CDR3 is TGTGCCAGCAGTGAAGCCACCGACAGGGGGCGAGTAACCCAGCATTTT. J is TRBJ1-5 and V is TRBV6-1; 10 bases are shared with TRBD1. Germline-derived CDR1 and CDR2 are MNHNS and SASEGT. V lost 0 bases and J lost 11; bases outside the gene matches: 10. The CDR3 extends over 16 amino acids.